This TCR beta chain was sequenced in a study of blood T cell repertoires in COVID-19. Study overall: COVID-19 samples collected from the United States, Italy and Spain covered acute and convalescent phases. PBMCs, B-cell-depleted T cells, or T cells provided the cDNA or gDNA that made up the material.

Original analysis: Estimates of nucleated cell counts were drawn from the amplification of reference gene primers. Only in-frame clones appear in the TCRdb table, and some are missing; sequencing was by immunoSEQ multiplex PCR. V and J calls and clone size follow that table, whereas D and trimming were derived from the DNA. The data contain under 250,000 clones, 81% of them seen just once; the ten biggest clones take up around 8%. The CDR3 is 15 residues long. In germline, CDR1 is LNHNV, CDR2 YYDKDF (reference sequence). The origin of this receptor is a woman older than 75 with acute or convalescent COVID-19. The rearrangement joins TRBV15 to TRBJ2-6; 9 nucleotides align to TRBD1. Source material: peripheral blood. This chain's CDR3 is CAITGGLSGANVLTF. CDR3 coding DNA: TGTGCAATCACAGGGGGCCTGTCTGGGGCCAACGTCCTGACTTTC.